Listed below are T cell receptor beta chains from one sample, sequenced in a study of response to subunit inactivated influenza vaccine. TCRdb reprocessed the RT-PCR reads via MiXCR and lists one record per CDR3 protein. Of a few hundred thousand distinct CDR3 sequences in the sample, 13% to 15% were seen once. This specimen consisted of PBMCs from blood, obtained approximately 12 days after vaccination. These TCRs come from a man in his fifties or sixties who received an inactivated influenza vaccine. CDR3s include the opening cysteine and the closing phenylalanine or tryptophan. The D gene is left open where the match is weak. A clone size is listed for some rows: how often the clone was seen (once, few, many), or a class if it is expanded.

v_gene	j_gene	len	abundance	d_gene	CDR3nt	CDR3aa
TRBV11-2	TRBJ2-7	16	.	TRBD2	TGTGCCAGCAGCCGAAGTACGCTAGCGGGGGTTGGCGAGCAGTACTTC	CASSRSTLAGVGEQYF
TRBV11-2	TRBJ2-2	18	.	TRBD1	TGTGCCAGCAGCCTACTACTATTCGGGACAGCGAACACCGGGGAGCTGTTTTTT	CASSLLLFGTANTGELFF
TRBV9	TRBJ2-2	14	.	.	TGTGCCAGCAGCGAACATCCTGGGACGGGGGAGCTGTTTTTT	CASSEHPGTGELFF
TRBV6-5	TRBJ2-7	17	.	TRBD2	TGTGCCAGCAGTTACTCGGTGGGGACTAGCGGGTCCTACGAGCAGTACTTC	CASSYSVGTSGSYEQYF
TRBV25-1	TRBJ2-5	11	once	.	TGTGCCAGCATACGCGGCGAGACCCAGTACTTC	CASIRGETQYF
TRBV7-2	TRBJ2-7	15	few	TRBD1	TGTGCCAGCAGCTCCGGACAGGGCCTGTTCTACGAGCAGTACTTC	CASSSGQGLFYEQYF
TRBV5-6	TRBJ2-1	13	few	.	TGTGCCAGCAGCTTCGCGGGTAGCAATGAGCAGTTCTTC	CASSFAGSNEQFF
TRBV12-3/TRBV12-4	TRBJ2-7	15	few	TRBD1	TGTGCCAGCAGTGGGGGACAGGGGGCGACCTACGAGCAGTACTTC	CASSGGQGATYEQYF
TRBV29-1	TRBJ1-2	13	.	.	TGCAGCGTTGAGTCTCGGGGAGGCTATGGCTACACCTTC	CSVESRGGYGYTF
TRBV30	TRBJ1-2	16	.	TRBD1	TGTGCCTGGAGTCGACAGGGGTCGTATATGATCTATGGCTACACCTTC	CAWSRQGSYMIYGYTF
TRBV4-1	TRBJ2-7	15	many	TRBD2	TGCGCCAGCAGCCAAGTAGCGGGGGGTTTTTACGAGCAGTACTTC	CASSQVAGGFYEQYF
TRBV5-6	TRBJ2-1	11	many	.	TGTGCCAGCAGGAAGTCAGGTGCGCAGTTCTTC	CASRKSGAQFF
TRBV7-2	TRBJ1-5	16	.	TRBD1	TGTGCCAGCAGCTTATGGGGGGACAGACTAAATCAGCCCCAGCATTTT	CASSLWGDRLNQPQHF
TRBV6-1	TRBJ2-7	14	.	TRBD1	TGTGCCAGCAGTCAACAGGGGGTCTCCTACGAGCAGTACTTC	CASSQQGVSYEQYF
TRBV24-1	TRBJ2-3	17	.	TRBD2	TGTGCCACCAGTGACCGGACTAGCGGCTCTTACACAGATACGCAGTATTTT	CATSDRTSGSYTDTQYF
TRBV4-3	TRBJ2-1	13	.	.	TGCGCCAGCAGCCACCCACTCGTGGGTGAGCAGTTCTTC	CASSHPLVGEQFF
TRBV20-1	TRBJ2-3	14	few	TRBD1	TGCAGTGCTTTCAGACAGGGGGCAGCAGATACGCAGTATTTT	CSAFRQGAADTQYF
TRBV6-2/TRBV6-3	TRBJ2-7	15	few	.	TGTGCCAGCAGTGCCTTCCAGCGAACCTCCTACGAGCAGTACTTC	CASSAFQRTSYEQYF
TRBV28	TRBJ2-7	17	.	.	TGTGCCAGCAGTTTATGGGGCGGGACAATGAGCTCCTACGAGCAGTACTTC	CASSLWGGTMSSYEQYF
TRBV4-3	TRBJ2-1	18	.	.	TGCGCCAGCAGCCAGGAACCATGGCGGCAGGGCCTGAACAATGAGCAGTTCTTC	CASSQEPWRQGLNNEQFF
TRBV4-2	TRBJ2-7	15	few	TRBD2	TGTGCCAGCAGCCAAGACCATCTAGCGGGAGGGCCACAGTACTTC	CASSQDHLAGGPQYF